This T cell receptor (beta chain) was recovered during a study of blood T cell repertoires in COVID-19. About the research overall: There were acute and convalescent COVID-19 samples, and they came from the United States, Italy and Spain. In each case, the material was cDNA or gDNA derived from T cells, B-cell-depleted T cells, or PBMCs.

The CDR3 runs to 13 residues. From germline, CDR1 is WNHNN and CDR2 SYGVQD (reference sequence). V lost 2 bases to trimming and J lost 1 base, with 6 bases between them. The protocol was immunoSEQ multiplex PCR, while the TCRdb copy is restricted to in-frame clones and leaves out a portion. Seen here are more than 300,000 clones, about nine tenths observed once, and the top ten hold about 6%. Sample: peripheral blood. The source is a woman between 45 and 65 years old with COVID-19, enrolled during active disease. The chain has TRBV10-1 and TRBJ2-7; no reliable D call. The CDR3 protein is CASSEVASYEQYF. For the CDR3, the DNA is TGCGCCAGCAGTGAGGTGGCATCCTACGAGCAGTACTTC.